The 7 T cell receptor beta chains listed next were all sequenced from one sample in a study of naive and memory T cell subsets. Both TRBC1 and TRBC2 were covered by a beta constant-region primer of two equimolar oligonucleotides. Four rounds of PCR amplified the ligated cDNA using nested alpha and beta constant-region primers plus SP2. One entry per CDR3 protein results from TCRdb running MiXCR on the UMI-ligation and nested PCR reads. The sample lists over 30,000 distinct CDR3 sequences, roughly 20% occurring once. Sequencing used effector memory CD4+ T cells from blood. This sample's subset: effector memory, CD45RA- CD27-. The receptors derive from a human donor in good health.

V usage is TRBV29-1 and J usage is TRBJ2-3; no firm D call. V was trimmed by 4 bases and J by 2 bases, leaving 10 bases between them. CDR1 and CDR2 from the germline V gene are SQVTM and ANQGSEA. This CDR3 comprises 13 residues. The CDR3 reads CSVGHELTDTQYF. CDR3 DNA: TGCAGCGTTGGACATGAGCTCACAGATACGCAGTATTTT.

The V call is TRBV28, the J call TRBJ2-7, with 7 bases lining up with TRBD2. Germline CDR1 is MDHEN and CDR2 is SYDVKM. The CDR3 contains 14 residues. V shed 5 bases, J shed 2 bases, and the junction held 6 bases outside the gene matches. The CDR3: CASSALAETYEQYF. The CDR3 bases are TGTGCCAGCAGTGCCCTAGCGGAGACCTACGAGCAGTACTTC.

This clonotype occurred many times. This chain connects TRBV4-3 to TRBJ1-3; a weak D match, TRBD1 (5 bases). Germline lookup yields CDR1 LGHNA and CDR2 YSLEER. The CDR3 has 13 residues. V lost 3 bases and J lost 4, with 7 bases in between. CDR3 residues: CASSQGRGNTIYF. In nucleotides, the CDR3 is TGCGCCAGCAGCCAGGGGCGGGGAAACACCATATATTTT.

This clonotype has just a few counts. V usage is TRBV5-5 and J usage is TRBJ2-7; no clear D. This CDR3 contains 13 residues. V was clipped by 0 bases and J by 4 bases, with 8 bases between them. Germline-derived CDR1 and CDR2 are SGHKS and YYEKEE (reference sequence). In DNA form, the CDR3 reads TGTGCCAGCAGCTTGGGCAGGCGGTACGAGCAGTACTTC. It encodes CASSLGRRYEQYF.

This clonotype was counted ten times or more. The chain recombines TRBV20-1 with TRBJ2-5, with unresolved D. The germline gives CDR1 DFQATT, CDR2 SNEGSKA (reference sequence). This CDR3 contains 15 residues. The V and J ends lost 2 bases and 2 bases respectively, with 15 bases between them. CDR3 loop: CSARPPRRAQETQYF. CDR3 nucleotides: TGCAGTGCTAGACCCCCAAGGAGAGCGCAAGAGACCCAGTACTTC.

The J gene is TRBJ2-3, the V gene TRBV10-3, with TRBD1 matching over 12 bases. The CDR3 totals 15 residues. Germline V CDR1 and CDR2: ENHRY, SYGVKD. V was clipped by 6 bases and J by 3 bases; unmatched bases: 4. As DNA, the CDR3 is TGTGCCATCAGGCCGGGACAGGGGGCAACAGATACGCAGTATTTT. Translation: CAIRPGQGATDTQYF.

This clonotype came up many times. This chain links TRBV28 with TRBJ2-3, with 12 positions matching TRBD2. Germline assignment: CDR1 MDHEN and CDR2 SYDVKM. The V gene end was trimmed by 5 bases and the J gene end by 4 bases; junction bases not matched to a gene: 7. The CDR3 extends over 16 amino acids. CDR3 sequence: CASSPAGLAGADTQYF. Here the CDR3 DNA reads TGTGCCAGCAGTCCCGCGGGACTAGCGGGCGCAGATACGCAGTATTTT.